The clone carrying this T cell receptor beta chain was found many times. The antigen is undetermined. The sample is drawn from a study of T cells in Graves' hyperthyroidism and ophthalmopathy. Study summary: Peripheral blood specimens were obtained at initial diagnosis, prior to any treatment.

This CDR3 contains 15 residues. V dropped 1 base and J dropped 2 bases, with 9 bases sitting between them. Germline CDR1 and CDR2: SGHTA and FQGNSA. Amplification targeted TCR beta CDR3 regions from RNA transcripts. The HTBI primer set was used in a first-round RT-PCR of the TCR CDR3. TCRdb processed the multiplex PCR reads anew with MiXCR; each CDR3 protein has one entry. The sample lists hundreds of thousands of distinct CDR3 sequences; roughly 14% were seen once. Study observations and caveats: Also found in blood were most expanded thyroid clonotypes above 0.001.

Fresh peripheral blood, roughly 10 ml, was the source of the PBMCs. This receptor was taken from a woman in her 40s with Graves' ophthalmopathy. Sequencing used blood. The chain has TRBV7-2 and TRBJ1-5; a possible D gene is TRBD1 (5 bases). Written as DNA, the CDR3 is TGTGCCAGCAGCTTAGTGTGGGGCCGCAATCAGCCCCAGCATTTT. Translated, it gives CASSLVWGRNQPQHF.